Listed below are T cell receptor beta chains from one sample, sequenced in a study of blood T cell repertoires in COVID-19. Clones were sequenced by immunoSEQ multiplex PCR, and TCRdb holds only the in-frame ones, with some missing. This repertoire shows about 71,000 clones, around 84% found once; its top ten account for 5.5% to 8.5%. The sequencing input was peripheral blood. The receptors were sampled from a man aged 45-65 years with active COVID-19. CDR3s include the opening cysteine and the closing phenylalanine or tryptophan. D genes are given only for firm matches. Rows give clone size only sometimes, using once, few, many, or a class for an expanded clone.

DNA	CDR3	length	V	J	size	D
TGCAGCGTTGACCACAGGGGAGGCTATGGCTACACCTTC	CSVDHRGGYGYTF	13	TRBV29-1	TRBJ1-2	NA	TRBD1
TGTGCCAGCAGCCGGCAGGGTAACACCGGGGAGCTGTTTTTT	CASSRQGNTGELFF	14	TRBV3-1/TRBV3-2	TRBJ2-2	NA	NA
TGTGCCAGCAGCAGGAGGCGGACAGGGCAAGGCTACACCTTC	CASSRRRTGQGYTF	14	TRBV5-8	TRBJ1-2	NA	TRBD1
TGTGCCAGCAGTTACGCTGGACAGGGGTACGAGCAGTACTTC	CASSYAGQGYEQYF	14	TRBV6-5	TRBJ2-7	once	TRBD1
TGTGCCAGCTCAGCTACCGTAGGGGTTAATGAAAAACTGTTTTTT	CASSATVGVNEKLFF	15	TRBV18	TRBJ1-4	NA	NA
TGTGCCAGCAGCAAAGCGCTTTATTGGACAGGAGGAAGCAAAAAAAACACTGAAGCTTTCTTT	CASSKALYWTGGSKKNTEAFF	21	TRBV21-1	TRBJ1-1	NA	NA
TGTGCCACAACTGGGTCAGGGACCGAACGACTAGCGGATTACAATGAGCAGTTCTTC	CATTGSGTERLADYNEQFF	19	TRBV24-1	TRBJ2-1	once	TRBD2
TGTGCCAGCAGTCCGACTAGCGGGGGCTCAATAACCTACAATGAGCAGTTCTTC	CASSPTSGGSITYNEQFF	18	TRBV6-6	TRBJ2-1	NA	TRBD2
TGTGCCAGCTCAACAGCGGACAGGGGAAGCAATCAGCCCCAGCATTTT	CASSTADRGSNQPQHF	16	TRBV18	TRBJ1-5	NA	TRBD1
TGTGCCAGCAGTTACTCGGGCGCCCAAGAGACCCAGTACTTC	CASSYSGAQETQYF	14	TRBV6-5	TRBJ2-5	NA	NA
TGTGCCAGCAGCCGGGGGGCAGGGATGAACACTGAAGCTTTCTTT	CASSRGAGMNTEAFF	15	TRBV5-6	TRBJ1-1	NA	NA
TGTGCCAGCTCGCGGGGGGCCGATCTGGAGACCCAGTACTTC	CASSRGADLETQYF	14	TRBV5-4	TRBJ2-5	NA	TRBD2
TGTGCCAGCAGTCCCGACAATGAGCAGTTCTTC	CASSPDNEQFF	11	TRBV2	TRBJ2-1	NA	NA
TGTGCCAGCAGCCCCTCACTGAATGAGCAGTTCTTC	CASSPSLNEQFF	12	TRBV7-9	TRBJ2-1	NA	NA
TGTGCCAGCAGTTCTACGGGGAGGCTCCAAGAGACCCAGTACTTC	CASSSTGRLQETQYF	15	TRBV6-5	TRBJ2-5	NA	NA
TGTGCCAGCAGCTTAGAAATAACAGGGTACAATGAGCAGTTCTTC	CASSLEITGYNEQFF	15	TRBV11-3	TRBJ2-1	NA	NA
TGTGCCAGCAGTTTGACAGGAGACTATGGCTACACCTTC	CASSLTGDYGYTF	13	TRBV12-3/TRBV12-4	TRBJ1-2	NA	NA
TGTGCCAGCAGGACCCGCCAGGGGGTCACCGGGGAGCTGTTTTTT	CASRTRQGVTGELFF	15	TRBV25-1	TRBJ2-2	NA	TRBD1
TGCGCCAGCAGCCAAGGACTAGCGGACTACAATGAGCAGTTCTTC	CASSQGLADYNEQFF	15	TRBV4-1	TRBJ2-1	NA	TRBD2
TGTGCCAGCAGTCTCACTAGGACCAGCGCGTTCTTC	CASSLTRTSAFF	12	TRBV12-3/TRBV12-4	TRBJ2-1	NA	NA
TGTGCCTGGGCGGGACTAGCGGGAGCGAACACCGGGGAGCTGTTTTTT	CAWAGLAGANTGELFF	16	TRBV30	TRBJ2-2	NA	TRBD2
TGTGCCAGCGAGGAGCGGGACGACTTC	CASEERDDF	9	TRBV27	TRBJ2-7	NA	TRBD2
TGTGCCAGCAGCCCCGGGACAGGGAATTCACCCCTCCACTTT	CASSPGTGNSPLHF	14	TRBV3-1/TRBV3-2	TRBJ1-6	NA	TRBD1
TGTGCCAGCAGTCCAGCTAGCGGGGGCAAAGAGACCCAGTACTTC	CASSPASGGKETQYF	15	TRBV4-2	TRBJ2-5	NA	TRBD2
TGCGCCAGCAGCTTGGCGGGACAAGTTAAAAACACCATATATTTT	CASSLAGQVKNTIYF	15	TRBV5-1	TRBJ1-3	once	NA
TGTGCCAGCAGTGGGCAGGGGATCCGAGAGCAGTACTTC	CASSGQGIREQYF	13	TRBV2	TRBJ2-7	NA	NA
TGTGCCAGCAGTTTAGAGGGTGCAGCAGAGTATGGCTACACCTTC	CASSLEGAAEYGYTF	15	TRBV27	TRBJ1-2	once	NA
TGCGCCAGCAGCTTGACGGGAGGGCCTGTAGATACGCAGTATTTT	CASSLTGGPVDTQYF	15	TRBV5-1	TRBJ2-3	NA	TRBD2
TGTGCCAGCAGCTTCGGGCAGGGGAGGAACACCGGGGAGCTGTTTTTT	CASSFGQGRNTGELFF	16	TRBV5-6	TRBJ2-2	NA	NA
TGTGCCAGCAGCCGGACAGGGGCTGAAGCTTTCTTT	CASSRTGAEAFF	12	TRBV11-3	TRBJ1-1	few	TRBD1
TGCGCCAGCAGTGGAGACAGACAGGGGGTGACTGAAGCTTTCTTT	CASSGDRQGVTEAFF	15	TRBV10-2	TRBJ1-1	NA	TRBD1
TGTGCCAGCTCACCACTCGACACCTATGGCTACACCTTC	CASSPLDTYGYTF	13	TRBV18	TRBJ1-2	NA	NA
TGTGCCAGCAGCGCGGGACTTCGGGGCTACACCTTC	CASSAGLRGYTF	12	TRBV5-4	TRBJ1-2	NA	NA
TGTGCCAGCACCCGGGACAGGGGTTCTGGGGCCAACGTCCTGACTTTC	CASTRDRGSGANVLTF	16	TRBV2	TRBJ2-6	NA	TRBD1
TGTGCCAGCAGTTTAGCGGGGGGCGGCTACAATGAGCAGTTCTTC	CASSLAGGGYNEQFF	15	TRBV27	TRBJ2-1	NA	TRBD2
TGTGCCAGCAGTGGGGCTAGCACAGATACGCAGTATTTT	CASSGASTDTQYF	13	TRBV12-3/TRBV12-4	TRBJ2-3	NA	NA
TGTGCCAGCACCGCAGGGCTGAACACTGAAGCTTTCTTT	CASTAGLNTEAFF	13	TRBV2	TRBJ1-1	NA	NA